This T cell receptor (beta chain) was documented in a study of control samples from healthy donors and cancer patients. The repertoire was sequenced with immunoSEQ multiplex PCR; TCRdb's copy has only in-frame clones and lacks some. The sample gives about 130,000 clones, roughly 84% of which show up once; around 2% is in the top ten. Trimming pared 3 bases from V and 3 bases from J, leaving 9 bases between. This CDR3 is built from 15 residues. CDR1 is MDHEN, CDR2 SYDVKM, per germline. The chain carries TRBV28 and TRBJ1-6; D remains unclear. Input material: blood. The source of this sequence is a man younger than 30 in good health. CDR3 residues: CASSFEGIYNSPLHF. As DNA, the CDR3 is TGTGCCAGCAGTTTTGAGGGCATCTATAATTCACCCCTCCACTTT.